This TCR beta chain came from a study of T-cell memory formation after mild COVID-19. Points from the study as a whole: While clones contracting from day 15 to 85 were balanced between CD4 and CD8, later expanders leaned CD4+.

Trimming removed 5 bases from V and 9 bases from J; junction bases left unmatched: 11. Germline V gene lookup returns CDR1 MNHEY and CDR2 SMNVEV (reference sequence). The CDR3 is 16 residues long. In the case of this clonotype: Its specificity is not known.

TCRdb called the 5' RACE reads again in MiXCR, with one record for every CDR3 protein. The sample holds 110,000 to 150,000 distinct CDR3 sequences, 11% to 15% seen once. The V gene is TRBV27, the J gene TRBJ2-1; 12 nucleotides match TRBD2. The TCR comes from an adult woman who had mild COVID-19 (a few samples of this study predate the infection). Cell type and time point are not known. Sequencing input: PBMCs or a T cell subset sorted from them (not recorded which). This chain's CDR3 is CASSILAGGSGSEQFF. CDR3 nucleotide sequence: TGTGCCAGCAGTATCCTAGCGGGAGGGTCAGGTAGTGAGCAGTTCTTC.